Sequencing of this T cell receptor (beta chain) was carried out in a study of T cells in Graves' hyperthyroidism and ophthalmopathy. Across the whole study: The blood sample was taken at first diagnosis, before treatment began. The study's findings and limits: Most expanded thyroid clonotypes above 0.001 recurred in blood.

This clonotype occurred many times. Antigen: not known. Germline V gives CDR1 DFQATT, CDR2 SNEGSKA (reference sequence). The junction had 8 bases not matched to a gene; V was cut back by 0 bases and J by 2 bases. The CDR3 spans 16 residues. RNA transcripts provided the source from which TCR beta CDR3 regions were amplified. Researchers ran a first-round RT-PCR on the TCR CDR3 using the HTBI primer set. Via MiXCR, TCRdb re-called the multiplex PCR reads, giving one row per CDR3 protein. The table shows hundreds of thousands of distinct CDR3 sequences, with roughly a sixth occurring only once. Patients with ophthalmopathy all had a Clinical Activity Score of at least 3, a NOSPECS grade of at least 4 and duration under 3 months. Extraction of PBMCs used 10 ml of fresh peripheral blood.

The receptor was derived from a woman aged 18 to 35 with Graves' ophthalmopathy. The rearrangement links TRBV20-1 to TRBJ2-3; 7 nucleotides match TRBD2. Sequences were obtained from blood. In DNA form, the CDR3 reads TGCAGTGCTAGAGACCCTCATGGGGGGGACACAGATACGCAGTATTTT. It codes for CSARDPHGGDTDTQYF.